This record concerns one T cell receptor beta chain sequence. Its target is unknown. This sample is drawn from a study of vaccination and CD4 T cells after COVID-19. The sample's treatment: roughly 11-day PBMC culture with coronavirus spike peptide pools or control peptides (ViraFEST assay). Expanded clonotypes were found by TCR sequencing after peptide-pool stimulation (ViraFEST). The Oncomine TCR Beta short-read assay was what sequenced the DNA obtained from cultured CD4+ T cells. TCRdb independently ran MiXCR on the PCR reads; one entry per CDR3 protein. The table shows thousands of distinct CDR3 sequences, with over 45% occurring only once. Germline loops: CDR1 LGHNA, CDR2 YNFKEQ. Between the trimmed V and J ends, which lost 0 bases and 6 bases, there was a span of 12 bases. This CDR3 has 14 amino acids.

The origin of this receptor is a human donor who had recovered from COVID-19. V is TRBV4-2 and J is TRBJ2-7; maybe TRBD1 (6 bases). Sequencing was performed on CD4+ T cells from blood, cultured in vitro. The CDR3 DNA sequence: TGTGCCAGCAGCCAAGATTTGGGGGCACGCGAGCAGTACTTC. This gives the protein CASSQDLGAREQYF.